This T cell receptor (beta chain) was retrieved from a study of T cell changes during pregnancy in multiple sclerosis. Some clones are missing from TCRdb's copy, which holds only in-frame ones; the method was immunoSEQ multiplex PCR. The sample consists of tens of thousands of clones, 70% to 90% of them appearing once. CDR3 length: 18 amino acids. Germline CDR1 reads MNHNS; CDR2 reads SASEGT. Trimming took 2 bases from V and 2 from J; bases not matched to a gene: 11. The chain links TRBV6-1 to TRBJ2-3, with TRBD2 identical over 9 bases. The sequenced sample was CD4+ T cells from peripheral blood mononuclear cells, obtained in the third trimester of pregnancy. This TCR derives from a female donor with multiple sclerosis, enrolled in a pregnancy study. CDR3 sequence reads: CASSEIAGGVTNTDTQYF. The CDR3 DNA is TGTGCCAGCAGTGAAATTGCGGGGGGGGTAACTAACACAGATACGCAGTATTTT.